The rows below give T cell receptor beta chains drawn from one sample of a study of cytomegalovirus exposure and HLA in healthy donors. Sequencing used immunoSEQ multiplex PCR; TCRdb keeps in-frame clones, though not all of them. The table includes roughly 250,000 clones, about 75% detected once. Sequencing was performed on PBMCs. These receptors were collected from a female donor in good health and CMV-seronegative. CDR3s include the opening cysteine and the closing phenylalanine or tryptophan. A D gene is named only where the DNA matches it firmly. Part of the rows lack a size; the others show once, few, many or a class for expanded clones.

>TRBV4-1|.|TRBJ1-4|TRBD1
CASRGGQGATNEKLFF
TGCGCCAGCAGGGGCGGACAGGGGGCTACTAATGAAAAACTGTTTTTT
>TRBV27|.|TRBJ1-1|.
CASTISRTANTEAFF
TGTGCCAGCACCATCAGTCGGACAGCGAACACTGAAGCTTTCTTT
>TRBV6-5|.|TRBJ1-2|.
CASSPEGASYTF
TGTGCCAGCAGTCCCGAGGGAGCGTCCTACACCTTC
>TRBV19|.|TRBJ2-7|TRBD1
CASSIDEWTGNEQYF
TGTGCCAGTAGTATAGATGAGTGGACAGGGAACGAGCAGTACTTC
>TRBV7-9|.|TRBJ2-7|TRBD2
CASSLADLYEQYF
TGTGCCAGCAGTCTAGCGGATCTCTACGAGCAGTACTTC
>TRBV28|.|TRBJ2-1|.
CASSLLAGEQFF
TGTGCCAGCAGTTTACTAGCTGGGGAGCAGTTCTTC
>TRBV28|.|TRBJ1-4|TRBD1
CASSLRQGSEKLFF
TGTGCCAGCAGTTTAAGACAGGGTAGTGAAAAACTGTTTTTT
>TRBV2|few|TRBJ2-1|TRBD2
CASRPRLADYNEQFF
TGTGCCAGCAGACCCAGACTAGCCGACTACAATGAGCAGTTCTTC
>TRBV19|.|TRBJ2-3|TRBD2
CASSVIAGGASTDTQYF
TGTGCCAGTAGTGTTATAGCGGGAGGCGCTAGCACAGATACGCAGTATTTT
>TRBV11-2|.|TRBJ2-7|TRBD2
CASSFGRRGGLYEQYF
TGTGCCAGCAGCTTCGGACGCCGGGGGGGCCTCTACGAGCAGTACTTC
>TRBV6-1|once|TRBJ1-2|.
CASREGPRWGYTF
TGTGCCAGCAGGGAGGGGCCCCGGTGGGGCTACACCTTC
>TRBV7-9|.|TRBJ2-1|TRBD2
CSSSLLGLAGINEQFF
TGTTCCAGCAGCTTATTGGGACTAGCGGGAATCAATGAGCAGTTCTTC
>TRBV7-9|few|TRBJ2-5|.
CASRALGAGWETQYF
TGTGCCAGCCGCGCCCTGGGGGCGGGTTGGGAGACCCAGTACTTC
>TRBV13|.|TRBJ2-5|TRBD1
CASSLTGGGETQYF
TGTGCCAGCAGCTTAACAGGGGGCGGTGAGACCCAGTACTTC
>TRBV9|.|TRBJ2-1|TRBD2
CASSSRLAGVQYNEQFF
TGTGCCAGCAGCTCTCGACTAGCGGGCGTACAATACAATGAGCAGTTCTTC
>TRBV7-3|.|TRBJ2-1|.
CASSPQSGILNNEQFF
TGTGCCAGCAGCCCACAGTCCGGGATCCTAAACAATGAGCAGTTCTTC
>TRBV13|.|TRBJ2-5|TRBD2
CASSPSRATSGRAETQYF
TGTGCCAGCAGCCCCAGTCGAGCCACTAGCGGGAGGGCTGAGACCCAGTACTTC
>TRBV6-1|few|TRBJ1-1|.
CASSDWKSLEAFF
TGTGCCAGCAGCGACTGGAAGAGTCTGGAAGCTTTCTTT